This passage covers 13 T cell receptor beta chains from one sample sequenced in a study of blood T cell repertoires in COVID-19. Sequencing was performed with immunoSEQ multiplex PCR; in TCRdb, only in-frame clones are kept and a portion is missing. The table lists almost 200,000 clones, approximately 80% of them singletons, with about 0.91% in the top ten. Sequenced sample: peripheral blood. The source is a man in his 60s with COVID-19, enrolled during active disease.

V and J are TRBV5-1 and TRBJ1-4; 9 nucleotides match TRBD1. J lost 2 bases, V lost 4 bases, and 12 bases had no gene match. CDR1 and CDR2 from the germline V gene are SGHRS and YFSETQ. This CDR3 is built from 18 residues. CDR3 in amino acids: CASSLGGQGIATNEKLFF. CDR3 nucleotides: TGCGCCAGCAGCCTGGGGGGACAGGGAATTGCTACTAATGAAAAACTGTTTTTT.

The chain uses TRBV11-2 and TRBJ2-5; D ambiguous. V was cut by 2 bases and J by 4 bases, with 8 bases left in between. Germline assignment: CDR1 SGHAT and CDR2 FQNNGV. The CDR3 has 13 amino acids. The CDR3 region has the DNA TGTGCCAGCAGCTTAAATCGTATAGAGACCCAGTACTTC. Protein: CASSLNRIETQYF.

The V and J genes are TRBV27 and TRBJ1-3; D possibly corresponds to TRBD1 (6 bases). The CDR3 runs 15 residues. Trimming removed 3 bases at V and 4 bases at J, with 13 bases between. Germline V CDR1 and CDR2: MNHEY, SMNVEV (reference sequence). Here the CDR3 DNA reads TGTGCCAGCAGTTTCAGGCAGGGGCCCGGAAACACCATATATTTT. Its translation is CASSFRQGPGNTIYF.

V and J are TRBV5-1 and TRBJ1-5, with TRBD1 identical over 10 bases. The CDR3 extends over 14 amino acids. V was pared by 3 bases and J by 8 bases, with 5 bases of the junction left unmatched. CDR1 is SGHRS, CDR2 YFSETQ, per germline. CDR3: CASSSTGGLEPQHF. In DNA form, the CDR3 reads TGCGCCAGCAGCTCGACAGGGGGCTTGGAGCCCCAGCATTTT.

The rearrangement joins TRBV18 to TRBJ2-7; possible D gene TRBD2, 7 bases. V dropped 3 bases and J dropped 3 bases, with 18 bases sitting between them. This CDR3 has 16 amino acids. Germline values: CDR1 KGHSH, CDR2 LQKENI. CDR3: CASSPTHGGRLYEQYF. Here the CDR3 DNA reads TGTGCCAGCTCACCTACGCACGGGGGGCGGCTCTACGAGCAGTACTTC.

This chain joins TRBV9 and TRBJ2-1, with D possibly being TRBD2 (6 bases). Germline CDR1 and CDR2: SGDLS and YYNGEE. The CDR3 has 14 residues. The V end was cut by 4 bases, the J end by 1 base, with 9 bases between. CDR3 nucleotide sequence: TGTGCCAGCAGCTCTGGGACTTCCTACAATGAGCAGTTCTTC. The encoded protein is CASSSGTSYNEQFF.

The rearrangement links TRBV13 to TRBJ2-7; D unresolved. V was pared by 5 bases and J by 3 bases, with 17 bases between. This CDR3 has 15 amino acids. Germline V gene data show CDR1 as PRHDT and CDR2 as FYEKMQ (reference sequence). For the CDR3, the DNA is TGTGCCAGCAGCCCGCCCGGTTCCCGATACTACGAGCAGTACTTC. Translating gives CASSPPGSRYYEQYF.

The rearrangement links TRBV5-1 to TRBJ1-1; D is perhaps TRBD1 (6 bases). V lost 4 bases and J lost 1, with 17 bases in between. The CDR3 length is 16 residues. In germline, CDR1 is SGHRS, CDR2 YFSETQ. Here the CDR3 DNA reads TGCGCCAGCAGCCTAGCCAAGGGAGGGGGGAACACTGAAGCTTTCTTT. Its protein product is CASSLAKGGGNTEAFF.

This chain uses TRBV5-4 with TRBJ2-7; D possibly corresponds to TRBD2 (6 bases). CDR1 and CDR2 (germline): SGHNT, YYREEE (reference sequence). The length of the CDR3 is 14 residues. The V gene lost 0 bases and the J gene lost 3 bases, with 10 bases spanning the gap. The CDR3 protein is CASSLAATSYEQYF. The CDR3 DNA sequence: TGTGCCAGCAGCTTGGCCGCGACTAGCTACGAGCAGTACTTC.

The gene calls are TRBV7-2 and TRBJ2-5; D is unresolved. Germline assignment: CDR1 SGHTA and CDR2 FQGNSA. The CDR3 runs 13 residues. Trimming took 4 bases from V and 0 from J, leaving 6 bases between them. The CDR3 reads CASSSQYQETQYF. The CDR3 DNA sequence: TGTGCCAGCAGCTCCCAGTACCAAGAGACCCAGTACTTC.

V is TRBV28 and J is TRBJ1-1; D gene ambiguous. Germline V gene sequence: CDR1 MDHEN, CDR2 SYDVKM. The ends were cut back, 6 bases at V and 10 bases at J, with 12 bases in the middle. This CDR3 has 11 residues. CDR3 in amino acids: CASSSRSVAFF. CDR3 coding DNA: TGTGCCAGCAGCAGTAGAAGCGTAGCTTTCTTT. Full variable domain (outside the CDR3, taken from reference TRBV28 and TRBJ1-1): DVKVTQSSRYLVKRTGEKVFLECVQDMDHENMFWYRQDPGLGLRLIYFSYDVKMKEKGDIPEGYSVSREKKERFSLILESASTNQTSMYLCASSSRSVAFFGQGTRLTVV.

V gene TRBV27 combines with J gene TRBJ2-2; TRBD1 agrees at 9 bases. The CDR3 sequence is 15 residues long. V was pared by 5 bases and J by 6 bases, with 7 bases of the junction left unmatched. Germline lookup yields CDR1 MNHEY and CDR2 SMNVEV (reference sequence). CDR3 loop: CASSLRDRVSGELFF. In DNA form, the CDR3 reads TGTGCCAGCAGTCTCCGGGACAGGGTATCCGGGGAGCTGTTTTTT.

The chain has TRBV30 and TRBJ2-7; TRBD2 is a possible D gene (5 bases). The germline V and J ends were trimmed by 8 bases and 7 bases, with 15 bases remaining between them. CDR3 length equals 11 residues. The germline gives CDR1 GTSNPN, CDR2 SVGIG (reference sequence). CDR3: CALLGAREQYF. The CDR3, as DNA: TGTGCCCTACTGGGAGCGCGTGAGCAGTACTTC.